A selection of T cell receptor beta chains follows, all from one sample in a study of cytomegalovirus exposure and HLA in healthy donors. Repertoires were generated with immunoSEQ multiplex PCR, while TCRdb's copy carries only in-frame clones and drops some. The data hold 70,000 to 80,000 clones, with approximately 78% observed a single time. Sequencing was done on a sample of PBMCs. These TCRs come from a man aged 18 to 30 in good health and CMV-seronegative. Each CDR3 is given with its conserved first and last residue. The D gene is left open where the match is weak. Some rows mark clone size as missing; the rest say once, few, many or name a class of expanded clone.

NA | 14 | TRBJ2-5 | TRBV30 | NA | TGTGCCTGGACTGGGGCAGGGCAACAAGAGACCCAGTACTTC | CAWTGAGQQETQYF
NA | 15 | TRBJ2-5 | TRBV28 | TRBD1 | TGTGCCAGCAGTGAATCAACAGGGGGCGCCGAGACCCAGTACTTC | CASSESTGGAETQYF
NA | 14 | TRBJ1-1 | TRBV30 | TRBD1 | TGTGCCTGGAGGGCGGACAGGGGATTCACTGAAGCTTTCTTT | CAWRADRGFTEAFF
NA | 17 | TRBJ2-7 | TRBV5-5 | NA | TGTGCCAGCAGCGCGACCGTGCCCGGACAGCTCTCCTACGAGCAGTACTTC | CASSATVPGQLSYEQYF
once | 19 | TRBJ2-1 | TRBV28 | NA | TGTGCCAGCAGCCGGACTTTGGGTATCAGCGGAAGCTCCTACAATGAGCAGTTCTTC | CASSRTLGISGSSYNEQFF
NA | 15 | TRBJ2-1 | TRBV28 | NA | TGTGCCAGCAGTTTCCCAGGGTACACCTACAATGAGCAGTTCTTC | CASSFPGYTYNEQFF
NA | 14 | TRBJ1-1 | TRBV5-4 | NA | TGTGCCAGCAGCTTGGGCGGGGGGAACACTGAAGCTTTCTTT | CASSLGGGNTEAFF
once | 13 | TRBJ2-3 | TRBV30 | NA | TGTGCCTGGAGTGTATCTGGGGCGGATACGCAGTATTTT | CAWSVSGADTQYF
NA | 19 | TRBJ2-7 | TRBV27 | NA | TGTGCCAGCAGTTTATCCACCCCAATCCCGGGACACATAGCCTACGAGCAGTACTTC | CASSLSTPIPGHIAYEQYF
NA | 14 | TRBJ2-7 | TRBV16 | NA | TGTGCCAGCAGCCAATCCTACAGAACCTACGAGCAGTACTTC | CASSQSYRTYEQYF
NA | 15 | TRBJ2-5 | TRBV4-1 | NA | TGCGCCAGCAGCCAGGACAGCTCCCCTCGAGAGACCCAGTACTTC | CASSQDSSPRETQYF
NA | 14 | TRBJ1-2 | TRBV19 | NA | TGTGCCAGTAGTCCCGAATCCGGGATCAGTGGCTACACCTTC | CASSPESGISGYTF
NA | 16 | TRBJ2-1 | TRBV18 | NA | TGTGCCAGCTCACCGGTTCGGGGGGCGCGGTACAATGAGCAGTTCTTC | CASSPVRGARYNEQFF
NA | 12 | TRBJ2-7 | TRBV30 | NA | TGTGCCTGGAAAGGACAATTCGGGGAGCAGTACTTC | CAWKGQFGEQYF
NA | 15 | TRBJ2-7 | TRBV6-6 | NA | TGTGCCAGCAGTTATCGCGCAGGCCCTCGCTACGAGCAGTACTTC | CASSYRAGPRYEQYF
NA | 15 | TRBJ2-7 | TRBV5-4 | NA | TGTGCCAGCAGCTTTCCGGGAGCTCGAACCTACGAGCAGTACTTC | CASSFPGARTYEQYF
NA | 16 | TRBJ2-1 | TRBV5-1 | TRBD2 | TGCGCCAGCAGCCCCCCCGGGACTAGCGGGAGTAGTGAGCAGTTCTTC | CASSPPGTSGSSEQFF
NA | 14 | TRBJ1-5 | TRBV5-1 | NA | TGCGCCAGCAGCTTGGATGGGGGAGGTCAGCCCCAGCATTTT | CASSLDGGGQPQHF
NA | 15 | TRBJ1-2 | TRBV13 | NA | TGTGCCAGCAGCCCCGCTTTACGGAGGGTAAAGGGCTACACCTTC | CASSPALRRVKGYTF
few | 14 | TRBJ2-2 | TRBV29-1 | TRBD1 | TGCAGCGTTACCGGGACAGGGTACACCGGGGAGCTGTTTTTT | CSVTGTGYTGELFF
NA | 15 | TRBJ2-7 | TRBV5-6 | NA | TGTGCCAGCAGCTTGGTCATGGAAGAGCGTTACGAGCAGTACTTC | CASSLVMEERYEQYF
NA | 21 | TRBJ2-1 | TRBV7-2 | NA | TGTGCCAGCAGCTTAGCCCTAGCTTACCACCCAAGCGCGAGCTCCTACAATGAGCAGTTCTTC | CASSLALAYHPSASSYNEQFF
NA | 18 | TRBJ2-2 | TRBV5-6 | TRBD2 | TGTGCCAGCAGCTTGATAGGACTAGCGGGAGGTGAAACCGGGGAGCTGTTTTTT | CASSLIGLAGGETGELFF